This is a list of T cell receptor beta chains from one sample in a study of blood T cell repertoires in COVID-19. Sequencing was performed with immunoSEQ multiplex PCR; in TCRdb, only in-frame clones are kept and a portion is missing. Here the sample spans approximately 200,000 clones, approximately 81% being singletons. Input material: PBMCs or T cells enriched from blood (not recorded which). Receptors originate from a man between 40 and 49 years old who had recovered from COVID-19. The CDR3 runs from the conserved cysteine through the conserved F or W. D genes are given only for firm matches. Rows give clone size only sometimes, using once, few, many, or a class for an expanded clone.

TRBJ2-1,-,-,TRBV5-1,CASSPGAFYREEYHNEQFF,TGCGCCAGCAGCCCTGGCGCCTTTTACAGGGAAGAATATCACAATGAGCAGTTCTTC
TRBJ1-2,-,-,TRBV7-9,CASSSPGESGYTF,TGTGCCAGCAGCTCCCCGGGTGAGAGTGGCTACACCTTC
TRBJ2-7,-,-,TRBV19,CASGTSYEQYF,TGTGCCAGCGGAACTAGTTACGAGCAGTACTTC
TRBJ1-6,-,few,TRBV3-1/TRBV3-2,CASSQSGSNSPLHF,TGTGCCAGCAGCCAATCGGGTTCAAATTCACCCCTCCACTTT
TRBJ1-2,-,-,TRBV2,CASGHRWGYTF,TGTGCCAGCGGACACCGTTGGGGCTACACCTTC
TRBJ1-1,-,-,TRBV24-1,CATSDLRYTEAFF,TGTGCCACCAGTGATCTGCGGTACACTGAAGCTTTCTTT
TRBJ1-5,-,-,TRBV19,CASSRSNKSNQPQHF,TGTGCCAGTAGCCGATCGAACAAGAGCAATCAGCCCCAGCATTTT
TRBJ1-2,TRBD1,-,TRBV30,CASNTGQGGDGYTF,TGTGCCTCAAACACGGGACAGGGAGGCGATGGCTACACCTTC
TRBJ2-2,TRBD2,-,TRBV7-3,CASSPQGLATNTGELFF,TGTGCCAGCAGCCCGCAAGGACTAGCAACGAACACCGGGGAGCTGTTTTTT
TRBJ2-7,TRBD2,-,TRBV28,CASRAASGSSYEQYF,TGTGCCAGCAGGGCTGCTAGCGGGAGTTCCTACGAGCAGTACTTC
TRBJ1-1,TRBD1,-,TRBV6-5,CASSYQGAGAEAFF,TGTGCCAGCAGTTACCAGGGGGCGGGCGCTGAAGCTTTCTTT
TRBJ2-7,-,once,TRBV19,CASSISGVSPYEQYF,TGTGCCAGTAGTATCTCGGGGGTCAGCCCCTACGAGCAGTACTTC
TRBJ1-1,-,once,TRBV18,CASSPSHTEAFF,TGTGCCAGCTCACCTAGTCACACTGAAGCTTTCTTT
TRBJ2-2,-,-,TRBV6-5,CASNWRGNTGELFF,TGTGCCAGCAACTGGCGGGGGAACACCGGGGAGCTGTTTTTT
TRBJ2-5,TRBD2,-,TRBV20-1,CSASGLAGVAEETQYF,TGCAGTGCTAGTGGTCTAGCGGGAGTCGCGGAAGAGACCCAGTACTTC
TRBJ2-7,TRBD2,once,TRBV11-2,CASSLNRIAGDSNYEQYF,TGTGCCAGCAGCTTAAATAGGATAGCGGGAGATTCCAACTACGAGCAGTACTTC
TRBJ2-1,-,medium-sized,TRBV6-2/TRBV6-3,CASSSGESNEQFF,TGTGCCAGCAGTTCCGGGGAATCCAATGAGCAGTTCTTC
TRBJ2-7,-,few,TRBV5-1,CASTIGGGNSYEQYF,TGCGCCAGCACCATTGGGGGCGGAAACTCCTACGAGCAGTACTTC
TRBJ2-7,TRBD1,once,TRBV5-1,CASSQTGRAREQYF,TGCGCCAGCAGCCAGACAGGGCGGGCGCGCGAGCAGTACTTC
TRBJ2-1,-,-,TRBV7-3,CASSLAGRGSYNEQFF,TGTGCCAGCAGCTTAGCAGGCAGGGGCTCCTACAATGAGCAGTTCTTC
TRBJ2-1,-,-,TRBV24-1,CATSSKKGSTDEQFF,TGTGCCACCAGTAGCAAAAAGGGTTCGACAGATGAGCAGTTCTTC
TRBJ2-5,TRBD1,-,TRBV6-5,CASRVRGRETQYF,TGTGCCAGCAGAGTCAGGGGGCGCGAGACCCAGTACTTC
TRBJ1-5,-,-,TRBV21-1,CASSKGRTKGNQPQHF,TGTGCCAGCAGCAAGGGCAGGACAAAAGGCAATCAGCCCCAGCATTTT
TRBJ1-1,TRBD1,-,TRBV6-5,CASSSHRGPDGAFF,TGTGCCAGCAGTTCCCACAGGGGCCCGGACGGCGCTTTCTTT
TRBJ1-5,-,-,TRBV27,CASSLSLAVNQPQHF,TGTGCCAGCAGTTTATCATTGGCCGTAAATCAGCCCCAGCATTTT
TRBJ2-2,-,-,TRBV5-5,CASSRVNEAGELFF,TGTGCCAGCAGCCGGGTGAATGAGGCCGGGGAGCTGTTTTTT
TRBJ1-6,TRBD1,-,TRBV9,CASSVDRGRNSPLHF,TGTGCCAGCAGCGTAGACAGGGGGAGGAATTCACCCCTCCACTTT
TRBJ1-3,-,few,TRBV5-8,CASSVPRDTPRSSGNTIYF,TGTGCCAGCAGCGTGCCCCGGGACACACCTAGAAGCTCTGGAAACACCATATATTTT
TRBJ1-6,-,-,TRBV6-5,CASSTGTSYNSPLHF,TGTGCCAGCAGCACAGGGACCTCCTATAATTCACCCCTCCACTTT
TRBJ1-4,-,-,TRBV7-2,CASSLGTEGRNEKLFF,TGTGCCAGCAGCTTAGGGACGGAGGGAAGAAATGAAAAACTGTTTTTT
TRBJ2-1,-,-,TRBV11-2,CASSFVGRGDNEQFF,TGTGCCAGCAGCTTCGTTGGACGGGGAGACAATGAGCAGTTCTTC
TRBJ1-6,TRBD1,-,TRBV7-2,CASSEGQYNSPLHF,TGTGCCAGCAGCGAGGGACAGTATAATTCACCCCTCCACTTT
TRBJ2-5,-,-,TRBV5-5,CASSLGGEETQYF,TGTGCCAGCAGCTTGGGCGGAGAAGAGACCCAGTACTTC
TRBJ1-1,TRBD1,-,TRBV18,CASSPGQAVNTEAFF,TGTGCCAGCTCACCCGGACAGGCAGTTAACACTGAAGCTTTCTTT
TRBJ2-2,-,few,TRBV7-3,CASTNRGRDSAAGELFF,TGTGCCAGCACCAACCGAGGGCGGGACTCGGCTGCCGGGGAGCTGTTTTTT
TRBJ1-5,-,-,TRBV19,CASQQGINQPQHF,TGTGCCAGTCAGCAGGGGATCAATCAGCCCCAGCATTTT
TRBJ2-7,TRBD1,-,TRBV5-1,CASSTGTGAYEQYF,TGCGCCAGCAGTACCGGGACAGGGGCCTACGAGCAGTACTTC